The following is a T cell receptor beta chain sequence with its context. The data were obtained in a study of control samples from healthy donors and cancer patients. The trim removed 1 base at V and 0 bases at J, leaving 6 bases unmatched. Germline V lookup: CDR1 KGHSH, CDR2 LQKENI. The CDR3 is 17 residues long. Sequenced by immunoSEQ multiplex PCR; TCRdb stores in-frame clones only, minus some. The sample has about 140,000 clones; less than 95% are singletons. The J gene is TRBJ2-1, the V gene TRBV18; TRBD1 agrees at 7 bases. This clonotype was sampled from a man aged 18 to 35 in good health. The sequenced sample was blood. As DNA, the CDR3 is TGTGCCAGCTCACCACGACAGGGAAGGGGCTCCTACAATGAGCAGTTCTTC. This sequence encodes CASSPRQGRGSYNEQFF.